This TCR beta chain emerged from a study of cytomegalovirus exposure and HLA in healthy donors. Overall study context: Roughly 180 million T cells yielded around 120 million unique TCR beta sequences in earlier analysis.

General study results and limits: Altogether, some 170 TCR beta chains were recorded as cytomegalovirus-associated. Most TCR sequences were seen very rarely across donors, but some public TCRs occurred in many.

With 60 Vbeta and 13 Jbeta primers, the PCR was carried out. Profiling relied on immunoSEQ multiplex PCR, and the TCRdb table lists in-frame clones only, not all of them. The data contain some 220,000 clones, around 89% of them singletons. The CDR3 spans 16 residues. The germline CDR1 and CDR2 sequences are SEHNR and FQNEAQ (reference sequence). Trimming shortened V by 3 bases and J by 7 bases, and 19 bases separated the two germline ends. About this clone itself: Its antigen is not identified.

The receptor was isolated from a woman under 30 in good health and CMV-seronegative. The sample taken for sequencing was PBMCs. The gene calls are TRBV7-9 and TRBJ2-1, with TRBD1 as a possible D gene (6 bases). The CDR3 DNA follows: TGTGCCAGCAGCTTTATTCAGGGGTCAAGTATTAATGAGCAGTTCTTC. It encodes CASSFIQGSSINEQFF.